Each of the 17 T cell receptor beta chains below was sequenced from the same sample in a study of blood T cell repertoires in COVID-19. Sequencing used immunoSEQ multiplex PCR; TCRdb keeps in-frame clones, though not all of them. The sample contains roughly 87,000 clones, under 85% of which appear only once. Sequencing was performed on peripheral blood. The receptors were sampled from a woman between 70 and 85 years old with acute or convalescent COVID-19.

CDR3: CASSLGGDEQYF. CDR3 in DNA: TGTGCCAGCAGCCTTGGGGGGGACGAGCAGTACTTC. The chain has TRBV5-6 and TRBJ2-7; TRBD2 matches at 7 bases. Germline V gives CDR1 SGHDT, CDR2 YYEEEE. The CDR3 sequence is 12 residues long. The junction had 3 bases not matched to a gene; V was cut back by 4 bases and J by 5 bases.

CDR3 DNA sequence: TGCGCCAGCAGCGGCACCGGGACAGGGGGCGCAAATTCACCCCTCCACTTT. It yields the protein CASSGTGTGGANSPLHF. The J gene is TRBJ1-6, the V gene TRBV5-1; TRBD1 aligns across 12 bases. Per the germline V gene, CDR1 is SGHRS and CDR2 is YFSETQ. Trimming removed 4 bases from V and 7 bases from J; junction bases left unmatched: 9. The CDR3 extends over 17 amino acids.

The chain recombines TRBV2 with TRBJ2-3; 9 nucleotides match TRBD1. This CDR3 has 13 amino acids. Unmatched junction bases numbered 2, after V lost 6 bases and J lost 4 bases. Germline values: CDR1 SNHLY, CDR2 FYNNEI. The CDR3 nucleotides are TGTGCCAGCAGAACAGGGGGCGCAGATACGCAGTATTTT. Translating gives CASRTGGADTQYF.

The chain recombines TRBV19 with TRBJ2-3; D perhaps matches TRBD1 (7 bases). CDR1 LNHDA and CDR2 SQIVND come from the germline V gene (reference sequence). V was cut by 5 bases and J by 5 bases, with 14 bases left in between. The CDR3 has 14 amino acids. The CDR3 loop reads CASSVYQGGDTQYF. In DNA form, the CDR3 reads TGTGCCAGTAGTGTATACCAGGGGGGAGATACGCAGTATTTT.

The chain joins TRBV5-1 to TRBJ1-1, with unresolved D. Deletions cut 0 bases from V and 1 base from J, with 10 bases between. Germline CDR1 is SGHRS and CDR2 is YFSETQ. The CDR3 is made up of 15 amino acids. The CDR3 DNA sequence: TGCGCCAGCAGCTTGGATTGGGGAGGGAACACTGAAGCTTTCTTT. Protein product: CASSLDWGGNTEAFF.

The V gene is TRBV28, the J gene TRBJ1-1; D remains ambiguous. With 8 bases removed from V and 1 base from J, the gap between germline ends came to 8 bases. Germline CDR1 reads MDHEN; CDR2 reads SYDVKM. This CDR3 has 12 residues. The CDR3, as DNA: TGTGCCAGCCGCCCACAGAACACTGAAGCTTTCTTT. Encoded protein: CASRPQNTEAFF. Supplemented by reference TRBV28 and TRBJ1-1, the full variable domain reads DVKVTQSSRYLVKRTGEKVFLECVQDMDHENMFWYRQDPGLGLRLIYFSYDVKMKEKGDIPEGYSVSREKKERFSLILESASTNQTSMYLCASRPQNTEAFFGQGTRLTVV.

The CDR3 region has the DNA TGCAGCGTTGAAGGGGTGGGGGCTTTCGAGAGGTATGAGCAGTTCTTC. It yields the protein CSVEGVGAFERYEQFF. This chain joins TRBV29-1 and TRBJ2-1; possible D gene TRBD1, 6 bases. The CDR3 loop spans 16 amino acids. Trimming shortened V by 1 base and J by 8 bases, and 21 bases separated the two germline ends. CDR1 and CDR2 from the germline V gene are SQVTM and ANQGSEA.

The rearrangement links TRBV10-3 to TRBJ1-2, with D possibly being TRBD1 (6 bases). The V and J ends lost 6 bases and 8 bases respectively, with 13 bases between them. Germline CDR1 and CDR2: ENHRY and SYGVKD. The CDR3 has 12 residues. The CDR3: CAISPGQEGYTF. Written as DNA, the CDR3 is TGTGCCATCAGCCCGGGACAAGAGGGCTACACCTTC.

This clone turned up a few times. The rearrangement joins TRBV19 to TRBJ2-7; 7 nucleotides match TRBD2. This CDR3 spans 18 amino acids. Trimming took 5 bases from V and 7 from J; bases not matched to a gene: 23. The germline V gene encodes CDR1 LNHDA and CDR2 SQIVND (reference sequence). CDR3 bases: TGTGCCAGTAGTGTCCAGCGGGGAAGATCGTTAGGTGTTACAGAGCAGTACTTC. Its protein is CASSVQRGRSLGVTEQYF.

CDR3 amino acids: CASRSSKVTEAFF. The CDR3 nucleotides are TGTGCCAGCAGATCATCTAAAGTCACTGAAGCTTTCTTT. J is TRBJ1-1 and V is TRBV28; no definite D call. The germline V gene encodes CDR1 MDHEN and CDR2 SYDVKM. V gave up 6 bases and J gave up 4 bases, with 12 bases separating them. The CDR3 length is 13 residues.

The chain combines TRBV3-1 (or the pseudogene TRBV3-2) with TRBJ2-1; D unclear. V was cut by 4 bases and J by 8 bases, with 6 bases left in between. The CDR3 is made up of 11 amino acids. In germline, CDR1 is LGHDT, CDR2 YNNKEL (reference sequence). CDR3 sequence: CASSPGDEQFF. CDR3 DNA: TGTGCCAGCAGCCCCGGTGATGAGCAGTTCTTC.

This chain links TRBV27 with TRBJ1-5, with D hard to call. The germline gives CDR1 MNHEY, CDR2 SMNVEV (reference sequence). Trimming left V 2 bases short and J 7 bases short, with 12 bases between. The CDR3 consists of 14 residues. CDR3 nucleotide sequence: TGTGCCAGCAGTTTACGATGGGCGGGGCAGCCCCAGCATTTT. It is translated as CASSLRWAGQPQHF.

The V gene is TRBV30, the J gene TRBJ2-6, with D maybe TRBD2 (5 bases). The germline V gene encodes CDR1 GTSNPN and CDR2 SVGIG (reference sequence). Trimming stripped 5 bases from V and 2 bases from J, with 19 bases between. The CDR3 has 17 amino acids. The chain's CDR3 is CAWRRGRVRPGANVLTF. The CDR3 DNA is TGTGCCTGGCGCCGGGGAAGGGTTCGACCTGGGGCCAACGTCCTGACTTTC. Full variable domain (rest looked up from reference TRBV30 and TRBJ2-6): SQTIHQWPATLVQPVGSPLSLECTVEGTSNPNLYWYRQAAGRGLQLLFYSVGIGQISSEVPQNLSASRPQDRQFILSSKKLLLSDSGFYLCAWRRGRVRPGANVLTFGAGSRLTVL.

The rearrangement links TRBV4-1 to TRBJ1-5, with 8 bases matching TRBD1. Unmatched junction bases numbered 12, after V lost 2 bases and J lost 3 bases. The V gene's germline CDR1 is MGHRA and CDR2 YSYEKL. The CDR3 totals 18 residues. The chain's CDR3 is CASSQSSGTGNSNQPQHF. CDR3 DNA sequence: TGCGCCAGCAGCCAATCCTCCGGGACAGGTAATTCCAATCAGCCCCAGCATTTT.

A few counts support this clone. The chain is built from TRBV5-1 and TRBJ1-3; 7 nucleotides align to TRBD1. CDR1 is SGHRS and CDR2 is YFSETQ in the germline V gene. V was pared by 4 bases and J by 7 bases, with 11 bases of the junction left unmatched. There are 15 residues in the CDR3. This chain's CDR3 is CASSHGTAQWNTIYF. CDR3 DNA sequence: TGCGCCAGCAGCCACGGGACAGCCCAGTGGAACACCATATATTTT.

J is TRBJ1-2 and V is TRBV6-1; D is perhaps TRBD1 (6 bases). CDR1 MNHNS and CDR2 SASEGT come from the germline V gene. The CDR3 is 21 residues long. The V and J ends lost 1 base and 3 bases respectively, with 30 bases between them. In DNA form, the CDR3 reads TGTGCCAGCAGTGAAGGATCTGCTCCCGGGGTGCTCGGGACAAAAGACTATGGCTACACCTTC. It codes for CASSEGSAPGVLGTKDYGYTF.

This sequence joins TRBV24-1 and TRBJ1-4, with no clear D. The CDR3 has 11 residues. Germline values: CDR1 KGHDR, CDR2 SFDVKD. V gave up 7 bases and J gave up 4 bases, with 3 bases separating them. The CDR3 coding sequence is TGTGCCACCAGCAATAATGAAAAACTGTTTTTT. Its translation is CATSNNEKLFF.